This T cell receptor beta chain was recorded in a study of a mutant IDH1 vaccine in newly diagnosed glioma. The method was immunoSEQ multiplex PCR; TCRdb's version includes in-frame clones alone and lacks a portion of them. The profile shows fewer than 60,000 clones, about 61% of them singletons. Note on this clone: What it binds is unknown.

Noted time point: week 47, end of study. In every dose of vaccine, 300 ug of mutant IDH1 20-mer peptide was given alongside topical imiquimod. Sequenced here: peripheral blood mononuclear cells (PBMCs), sampled from a glioma patient whose treatment included an IDH1 peptide vaccine. The sequence was obtained from a middle-aged man with glioma. Some clones in this sample may be carry-over from other donors' samples.

CDR3 in amino acids: CASSPTGGDGYTF. The CDR3 nucleotides read TGTGCCAGCAGTCCGACAGGGGGCGACGGCTACACCTTC. The J gene is TRBJ1-2, the V gene TRBV2, with 10 bases aligning to TRBD1. Looked up from germline, CDR1 is SNHLY and CDR2 is FYNNEI. The CDR3 consists of 13 residues. The junction had 5 bases not matched to a gene; V was cut back by 5 bases and J by 8 bases.